This T cell receptor beta chain is drawn from a study of cytomegalovirus exposure and HLA in healthy donors (dated 2017 in TCRdb). In the study overall: An earlier analysis of approximately 640 of the donors reported 250 to 300 Gb of sequence data and approximately 110 million unique TCR beta sequences from about 180 million T cells. An early release that covered roughly 600 HLA-typed donors contained about 300 gigabases of sequencing data and approximately 85 million unique TCR sequences. Of the 350 to 450 genotyped donors, 81% were placed in the genetic ancestry cluster associated with self-reported Caucasian donors. The study aimed to test whether cataloging public T cell receptors could reveal signatures of past pathogen exposure. The T cell repertoires of around 730 subjects were profiled by immunosequencing and related to cytomegalovirus serostatus. A separate validation cohort of about 110 different subjects was used in addition to the roughly 670-subject first cohort. To predict cytomegalovirus infection status, the study brought together high-throughput TCR immunosequencing, statistical association of individual TCRs with disease status, and machine learning. To study patterns of TCR occurrence, a later analysis re-analyzed previously published TCR beta repertoires from 666 donors and added high-resolution HLA genotyping. Rather than drawing on any new phenotypic data, the later analysis identified candidate immune exposures from TCR beta sequences and the way those sequences occurred across donors. In an earlier analysis of a few hundred of the donors, high-throughput TCR beta sequencing was used to judge whether each TCR beta V gene segment behaved as functional or pseudogenic. Donor age, sex, ethnicity and CMV serostatus were compiled alongside the repertoire data. A later genetic analysis used genome-wide SNP genotypes for about 60% of the 666 donors, treating that subset as a discovery cohort. All discovery cohort repertoires had been generated using a single sequencing platform. Class I and class II HLA loci were covered by the typing at four-digit resolution. Typing coverage varied by locus: roughly 620-630 donors for A, B, C, DRB1 and DQB1; approximately 560 for DQA1; more than 600 for DPA1; 450 to 480 for DPB1. Five DR-DQ haplotypes were treated as single units for association and clustering because of strong linkage in the cohort. Among 300 to 500 genotyped donors of the cohort, an average of roughly 230,000 unique TCR beta nucleotide sequences was sequenced per donor, of which about 19% were non-productive.

In total, more than 500 healthy bone marrow donors made up the cohort. Cohort members were all nominally healthy when sampled, although unrecorded immune exposures were likely present. The donor tested CMV seronegative, placing the donor among the roughly 350 seronegative members of the cohort. Every donor gave a peripheral blood sample, and the peripheral blood mononuclear cells from that sample were used for TCR beta sequencing. The Qiagen DNeasy Blood Extraction Kit was used to extract genomic DNA from the blood cell samples. Receptor amplification or capture employed the immunoSEQ multiplex PCR assay. A mixture of 60 forward primers for TCR Vbeta segments and 13 reverse primers for TCR Jbeta segments was used in the multiplex PCR. The CDR3 region of rearranged TCR beta genes was amplified from genomic DNA with a multiplex PCR assay. The amplified TCR beta libraries were sequenced on the Illumina HiSeq System as 87-base-pair reads. The original methods were these. A later analysis counted about 76 million unique TCR beta chains across the 650 to 800 repertoires, and 10 million to 12 million of these chains were shared by at least two donors. A nearest-neighbor algorithm error-corrected the raw reads and collapsed the reads into unique sequences, merging closely related sequences to remove PCR and sequencing errors. Alignment of CDR3 sequences to IMGT reference sequences was used to assign V, D and J gene segments. For a sequence to be retained, at least a six-nucleotide match to both a V gene segment and a J gene segment was required. Rearrangements were called productive when the CDR3 lacked stop codons and stayed in frame with V and J; all others were non-productive. CDR3 was defined by IMGT convention, running from the second conserved V-encoded cysteine to the conserved J-encoded phenylalanine. In an earlier analysis of around 540 of the donors, sequences lacking an unambiguous match to a single V gene segment were excluded. An earlier analysis of some 610 of the donors called V segments functional above 56.7% productive rearrangements and segregating when the between-donor standard deviation exceeded 5%. A statistical classification framework was developed to diagnose cytomegalovirus status using the catalog of TCR beta chain sequences. V and J gene assignment, in a later analysis, came from comparing TCR nucleotide sequences with IMGT/GENE-DB human TR gene sequences. Using the TCRdist pipeline, a later analysis assigned CDR3 sequences along with most-parsimonious VDJ recombination scenarios. In a later analysis, each TCR beta chain was defined by its CDR3 amino acid sequence together with its V-gene family, and reads without a unique V-gene family were excluded. A later analysis removed several hundred highly shared, low-generation-probability nucleotide sequences to deal with suspected cross-contamination and a sequencing artifact. In a later analysis, a clonal expansion index was calculated for each public chain from normalized within-repertoire ranks of inferred template counts. Generation probabilities in a later analysis came from a VDJ recombination model fitted to out-of-frame rearrangements, and those results were checked against IGoR. In a later analysis, TCR-TCR, TCR-HLA and TCR-CMV co-occurrence was scored with hypergeometric tests, and a repertoire-size bias correction was applied to TCR pairs. False discovery rates were estimated in a later analysis by permuting HLA or CMV assignments 20 times. A later analysis grouped co-occurring TCRs with DBSCAN, adding TCRdist sequence similarity when clustering within HLA-allele-positive subsets. Repertoires with fewer than 30,000 or more than 120,000 public chains were left out of co-occurrence clustering, as were about 5 repertoires with anomalous nucleotide sharing. TCRdb re-hosts the immuneACCESS table, in-frame sequences only. Its copies lack some clones; in the studies checked, an unresolved V gene accounts for under half of them, and the cause for the rest is not known. Clone size and V and J calls were adopted from that table, with D and trimming inferred from the DNA. For this sample there are 160,000 or so clones; 80% to 90% appear just once. The top ten constitute 1.5% to 2% of the sample.

What the work shows at the level of the full study, not this receptor alone: Strong co-occurrence of HLA alleles, especially DR and DQ, made assigning TCR associations to individual alleles difficult. Because HLA typing was missing for some donors at each locus, association tests included only the typed subset. A few of the identified cytomegalovirus-associated TCR beta chains were confirmed in vitro to be specific for cytomegalovirus antigens. Only TCR beta chains were sequenced in this cohort, and the absence of alpha or paired-chain data limited detectable features. A later analysis found that most CMV-associated TCR beta chains appeared HLA-restricted, with HLA associations seemingly driven largely by CMV exposure. An association between a missense DCLRE1C variant and V-gene and J-gene trimming of TCR beta chains was found in a later genetic analysis and replicated in an independent cohort. A further reported finding was that TCR beta sequences accurately predicted the HLA-A and HLA-B alleles for most subjects in the first cohort. Sequencing depth was assumed to be roughly uniform across donors in the presence/absence analyses, though that assumption may not hold. Across donors, most TCR sequences were observed very rarely, whereas some public TCRs were present in many individuals. Immune exposure information for the cohort was limited to CMV serostatus. Several of the top co-occurrence clusters appeared to be linked to parvovirus B19, influenza, CMV and Epstein-Barr virus, according to a later analysis. In a later analysis, TCR association rates were found to vary across HLA loci, with the most associated TCRs seen for DRB1 alleles and the fewest for HLA-C alleles. According to a later genetic analysis, donors in an Asian-associated ancestry cluster had fewer N-insertions in productive TCRs than the approximately 700-donor mean. A later analysis associated 15,000 or so TCR beta sequences with specific HLA alleles at a false discovery rate of 0.05. The study gave a list of roughly 150 TCR beta chains associated with cytomegalovirus. The classifier was reported to diagnose cytomegalovirus status with high specificity and sensitivity in both the original cohort and the validation cohort. Correlated functional status among segregating V segments might be attributable to linkage disequilibrium, but an unknown experimental factor could not be ruled out. The earlier analysis of 587 of the donors excluded 15 to 20 rarely observed V segments, including chromosome 9 orphons, because counts were too low. It was suggested by the authors that the approach could potentially be generalized to other disease states and immunological phenotypes. In an earlier analysis of over 550 of the donors, most TCR beta V segments were observed in productive rearrangements about 87% or about 30% of the time, broadly matching IMGT annotations. A cluster of highly shared sequence variants was judged likely to be a technical artifact of the sequencing pipeline. A later analysis found that HLA-associated TCR beta chains were more clonally expanded and had lower generation probabilities than equally common non-associated chains.

As to this clone: It has no known antigen specificity. Base qualities were left out, and no much larger clone turns up one base away.

The source material was PBMCs. This clonotype originated in a woman aged 18-29 years in good health and CMV-seronegative.

The sequenced DNA is TGTGCCAGCAGTGTATCTGGGACATCGGTGGGTGGCTACACCTTC. Translated, this gives CASSVSGTSVGGYTF. The chain links TRBV2 with TRBJ1-2, with TRBD1 perhaps the D gene, on 6 matching bases. Relative to germline, V is 4 bases shorter and J is 7 bases shorter, with 19 bases between their ends. Via the germline V gene, CDR1 is SNHLY and CDR2 FYNNEI. The CDR3 contains 15 residues, cysteine and phenylalanine counted. The entry retains the CDR3 DNA only, 45 bases that are in frame from base 1.